Below, one T cell receptor (beta chain) is given with its context. Original handling: Reference gene primer amplification gave estimated nucleated cell counts. The repertoire was sequenced with immunoSEQ multiplex PCR; TCRdb's copy has only in-frame clones and lacks some. D and trimming were read from the DNA, whereas the V and J calls and clone size are those reported in that table. Of 130,000 or so clones listed, approximately 90% are singletons. The data were taken from a study of blood T cell repertoires in COVID-19. Study at large: Acute and convalescent COVID-19 samples came from the United States, Italy and Spain. In each case, the material was cDNA or gDNA derived from T cells, B-cell-depleted T cells, or PBMCs.

CDR3 length: 19 residues. V lost 0 bases and J lost 6; bases outside the gene matches: 13. Germline values: CDR1 SGHVS, CDR2 FQNEAQ. Patients at the Seattle site were enrolled during active infection and followed longitudinally. Sequencing input: peripheral blood. V is TRBV7-8 and J is TRBJ2-1; 11 positions agree with TRBD2. This TCR was recovered from a man aged 55 to 70 with COVID-19, enrolled during active disease. The CDR3 nucleotides are TGTGCCAGCAGCTTAGCGTGGTGGTCTAGCGGGGGGAATGTCAATGAGCAGTTCTTC. Translated, it gives CASSLAWWSSGGNVNEQFF.